This T cell receptor beta chain was profiled in a study of cytomegalovirus exposure and HLA in healthy donors. The wider study: An early release of data contained about 85 million unique TCRs, which came from HLA-typed donors.

Looked up from germline, CDR1 is SGDLS and CDR2 is YYNGEE. There are 14 residues in the CDR3. J was trimmed by 6 bases and V by 0 bases; bases with no gene match: 2. In this sample, this clone turned up once. Its matching antigen is unknown. In the PCR, 60 Vbeta and 13 Jbeta primers were used. The assay was immunoSEQ multiplex PCR, and TCRdb's table has in-frame clones only and misses some. The top ten clones hold about 1.3% of a sample with approximately 120,000 clones, about 77% of them seen once. Whole-study results and caveats: Highly shared variants forming one cluster were likely a sequencing artifact.

The rearrangement joins TRBV9 to TRBJ2-2; 7 bases are shared with TRBD2. The source is a man between 50 and 59 years old in good health and CMV-seronegative. Input material: PBMCs. This chain's CDR3 is CASSVDGGAGELFF. The DNA of the CDR3 is TGTGCCAGCAGCGTAGATGGGGGGGCCGGGGAGCTGTTTTTT.